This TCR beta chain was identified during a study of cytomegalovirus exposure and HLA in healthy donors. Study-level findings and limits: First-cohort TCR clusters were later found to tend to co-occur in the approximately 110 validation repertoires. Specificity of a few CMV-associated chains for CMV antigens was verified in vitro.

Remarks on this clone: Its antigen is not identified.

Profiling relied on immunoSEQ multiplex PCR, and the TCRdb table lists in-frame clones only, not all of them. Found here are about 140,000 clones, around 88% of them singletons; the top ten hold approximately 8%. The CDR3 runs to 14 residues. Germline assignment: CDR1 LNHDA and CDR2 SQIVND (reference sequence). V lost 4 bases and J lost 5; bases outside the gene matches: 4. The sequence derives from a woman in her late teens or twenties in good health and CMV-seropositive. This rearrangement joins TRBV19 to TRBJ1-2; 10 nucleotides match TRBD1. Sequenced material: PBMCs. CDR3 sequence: CASSTRTGGYGYTF. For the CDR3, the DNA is TGTGCCAGTAGTACCAGGACAGGGGGTTATGGCTACACCTTC.